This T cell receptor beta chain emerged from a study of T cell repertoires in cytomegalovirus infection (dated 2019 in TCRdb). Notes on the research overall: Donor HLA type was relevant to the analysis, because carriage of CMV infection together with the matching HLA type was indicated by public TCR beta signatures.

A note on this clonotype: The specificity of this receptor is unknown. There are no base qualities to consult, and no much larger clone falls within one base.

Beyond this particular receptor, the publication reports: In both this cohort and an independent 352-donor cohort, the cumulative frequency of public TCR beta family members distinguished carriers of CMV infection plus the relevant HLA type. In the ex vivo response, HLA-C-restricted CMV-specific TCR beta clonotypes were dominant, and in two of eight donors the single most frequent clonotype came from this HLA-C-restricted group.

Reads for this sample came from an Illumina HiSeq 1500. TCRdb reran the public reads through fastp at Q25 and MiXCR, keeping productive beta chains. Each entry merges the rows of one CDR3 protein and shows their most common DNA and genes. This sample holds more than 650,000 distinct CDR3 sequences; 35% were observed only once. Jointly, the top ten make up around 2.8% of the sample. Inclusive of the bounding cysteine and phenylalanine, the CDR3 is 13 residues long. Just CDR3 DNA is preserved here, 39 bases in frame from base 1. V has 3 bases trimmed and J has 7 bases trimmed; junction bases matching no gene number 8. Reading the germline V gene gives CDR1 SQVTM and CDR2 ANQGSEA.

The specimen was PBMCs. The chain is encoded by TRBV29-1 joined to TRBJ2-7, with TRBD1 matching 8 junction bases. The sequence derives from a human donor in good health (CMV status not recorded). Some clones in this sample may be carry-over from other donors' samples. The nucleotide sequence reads TGCAGCGTTGACGACAGGGGTTACGGGGAGCAGTACTTC. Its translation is CSVDDRGYGEQYF.